Below are 20 T cell receptor beta chains sequenced from a single sample in a study of blood T cell repertoires in COVID-19 (dated by TCRdb to the early 2020s). The method was the immunoSEQ multiplex PCR assay. The table comes from immuneACCESS by way of TCRdb, which keeps in-frame sequences with V and J called. Part of the clones is missing from these tables; in studies checked, under half for an unresolved V gene and the rest for unknown reasons. The sample table records over 100,000 clones; 79% of these occur just once. The leading ten clones occupy around 4.1% of the sample. The specimen sequenced was peripheral blood. Receptor source: an elderly woman with acute or convalescent COVID-19.

This clone turned up a few times. The V and J genes are TRBV11-2 and TRBJ1-3; D not certain. Germline V CDR1 and CDR2: SGHAT, FQNNGV. The CDR3 consists of 13 residues. V dropped 0 bases and J dropped 2 bases, with 2 bases sitting between them. The DNA for the CDR3 is TGTGCCAGCAGCTTAGATACTGGAAACACCATATATTTT. Translated, it gives CASSLDTGNTIYF.

This sequence joins TRBV2 and TRBJ1-5; weak D call: TRBD1 (6 bases). Trimming left V 3 bases short and J 5 bases short, with 14 bases between. The V gene's germline CDR1 is SNHLY and CDR2 FYNNEI. This CDR3 contains 15 residues. As DNA, the CDR3 is TGTGCCAGCAGTGAGGGGGCAGGGCTTTATCAGCCCCAGCATTTT. Its protein product is CASSEGAGLYQPQHF.

The V and J genes are TRBV7-2 and TRBJ1-1; TRBD1 might be the D (6 bases). This CDR3 contains 15 residues. Looked up from germline, CDR1 is SGHTA and CDR2 is FQGNSA. V shed 2 bases and J shed 5 bases, with 15 bases lying between them. CDR3 sequence reads: CASSLRQALGTEAFF. For the CDR3, the DNA is TGTGCCAGCAGCTTACGACAGGCACTAGGAACTGAAGCTTTCTTT.

The rearrangement links TRBV7-2 to TRBJ1-5; a possible D gene is TRBD1 (6 bases). CDR3 length equals 14 residues. Germline values: CDR1 SGHTA, CDR2 FQGNSA. The V gene lost 5 bases and the J gene lost 2 bases, with 10 bases spanning the gap. CDR3 in DNA: TGTGCCAGCAGCCTCAGACAGGGCAATCAGCCCCAGCATTTT. Translated, it gives CASSLRQGNQPQHF.

CDR3 loop: CAISESRQGGGLPEQYF. The CDR3 DNA reads TGTGCCATCAGTGAGTCTCGACAGGGGGGAGGCCTACCCGAGCAGTACTTC. V gene TRBV10-3 combines with J gene TRBJ2-7; TRBD1 matches 9 bases. The germline CDR1 and CDR2 sequences are ENHRY and SYGVKD. Unmatched junction bases numbered 12, after V lost 0 bases and J lost 6 bases. This CDR3 comprises 17 residues.

This clone was found a few times. This chain joins TRBV7-2 and TRBJ1-2; 8 bases agree with TRBD1. V lost 2 bases, J lost 1 base, and 6 bases stayed unmatched. Germline CDR1 is SGHTA and CDR2 is FQGNSA. The CDR3 loop spans 16 amino acids. CDR3 nucleotide sequence: TGTGCCAGCAGCTTAAGGACAGGGAACCTTAACTATGGCTACACCTTC. This gives the protein CASSLRTGNLNYGYTF.

The rearrangement uses TRBV18 and TRBJ1-5; D is ambiguous. Germline V gene sequence: CDR1 KGHSH, CDR2 LQKENI. The germline V and J ends were trimmed by 0 bases and 4 bases, with 13 bases remaining between them. CDR3 size: 16 residues. The CDR3 spells CASSPPGRGGNQPQHF. The CDR3 DNA is TGTGCCAGCTCACCACCAGGCCGTGGCGGGAATCAGCCCCAGCATTTT.

J is TRBJ2-1 and V is TRBV7-2; 7 nucleotides match TRBD2. Germline lookup yields CDR1 SGHTA and CDR2 FQGNSA. This CDR3 region has 16 residues. V lost 5 bases, J lost 4 bases, and 11 bases stayed unmatched. CDR3 loop: CASSPQLGLRYNEQFF. The CDR3 DNA reads as TGTGCCAGCAGCCCGCAGCTGGGACTACGGTACAATGAGCAGTTCTTC.

This chain links TRBV4-2 with TRBJ1-1, with TRBD1 as a possible D gene (5 bases). This CDR3 is built from 15 residues. Germline V CDR1 and CDR2: LGHNA, YNFKEQ. V shed 0 bases and J shed 2 bases, with 10 bases lying between them. The CDR3 bases are TGTGCCAGCAGCCAAGAAAGAAGGGGCAACACTGAAGCTTTCTTT. Its translation: CASSQERRGNTEAFF.

J is TRBJ1-2 and V is TRBV28; TRBD1 aligns across 8 bases. Germline CDR1 reads MDHEN; CDR2 reads SYDVKM. This CDR3 has 14 residues. After removal of 2 bases from V and 7 bases from J, the junction contained 6 bases not matched to a gene. CDR3 in DNA: TGTGCCAGCAGTTTAGGAGGGACAGGTCCTGGCTACACCTTC. This codes for CASSLGGTGPGYTF.

CDR3 amino acids: CATSQGGKPQHF. The CDR3 DNA follows: TGTGCCACCAGTCAAGGGGGAAAGCCCCAGCATTTT. This chain connects TRBV24-1 to TRBJ1-5, with a tentative D call TRBD1 (6 bases). Germline V lookup: CDR1 KGHDR, CDR2 SFDVKD. This CDR3 is built from 12 residues. V lost 6 bases to trimming and J lost 8 bases, with 10 bases between them.

This clone appeared a single time. The chain couples TRBV6-5 to TRBJ2-7, with 8 bases lining up with TRBD2. Trimming at V came to 2 bases and at J to 0 bases, leaving 6 bases not matched to a gene. The germline V gene has CDR1 MNHEY and CDR2 SVGAGI. The CDR3 sequence is 16 residues long. The CDR3 sequence: CASSYRGAGGSYEQYF. The CDR3, as DNA: TGTGCCAGCAGTTACAGGGGCGCGGGGGGCTCCTACGAGCAGTACTTC.

The sample holds one count of this clone. The V and J genes are TRBV3-1 (or the pseudogene TRBV3-2) and TRBJ2-3; no clear D. The CDR3 spans 13 residues. Germline V gene sequence: CDR1 LGHDT, CDR2 YNNKEL (reference sequence). Trimming pared 6 bases from V and 2 bases from J, leaving 9 bases between. The CDR3 DNA sequence: TGTGCCAGCAGTTTTCAGGACACAGATACGCAGTATTTT. The encoded protein is CASSFQDTDTQYF.

The rearrangement joins TRBV29-1 to TRBJ1-1; perhaps TRBD1 as D (6 bases). V was shortened by 4 bases and J by 1 base, with 13 bases between the two germline ends. The CDR3 extends over 14 amino acids. Germline V gene lookup returns CDR1 SQVTM and CDR2 ANQGSEA. The CDR3 DNA follows: TGCAGCGTTGTCCCGACAGGTCCGAACACTGAAGCTTTCTTT. Protein: CSVVPTGPNTEAFF. The full variable domain, rest sourced from reference TRBV29-1 and TRBJ1-1, is SAVISQKPSRDICQRGTSLTIQCQVDSQVTMMFWYRQQPGQSLTLIATANQGSEATYESGFVIDKFPISRPNLTFSTLTVSNMSPEDSSIYLCSVVPTGPNTEAFFGQGTRLTVV.

The chain uses TRBV10-2 and TRBJ1-2, with TRBD1 matching over 8 bases. V lost 3 bases, J lost 4 bases, and 4 bases stayed unmatched. Germline V gene data show CDR1 as WSHSY and CDR2 as SAAADI. CDR3 length: 14 residues. The CDR3 nucleotides read TGCGCCAGCAGTGAATCAGGGGGCTCCTATGGCTACACCTTC. Translated, it gives CASSESGGSYGYTF.

The rearrangement joins TRBV28 to TRBJ1-1; 8 bases map to TRBD1. CDR1 is MDHEN, CDR2 SYDVKM, per germline. V shed 5 bases, J shed 8 bases, and the junction held 4 bases outside the gene matches. The CDR3 extends over 12 amino acids. CDR3 DNA: TGTGCCAGCAGTACAGGGGGTCGAGAAGCTTTCTTT. This translates into CASSTGGREAFF.

The chain uses TRBV27 and TRBJ1-4, with a weak D call TRBD1 (6 bases). Germline V CDR1 and CDR2: MNHEY, SMNVEV (reference sequence). The CDR3 spans 17 residues. The ends were cut back, 3 bases at V and 7 bases at J, with 21 bases in the middle. CDR3 sequence (DNA): TGTGCCAGCAGTTTGACCCAACAGGGAAATGTTCGTGAAAAACTGTTTTTT. Protein sequence: CASSLTQQGNVREKLFF.

The chain has TRBV5-1 and TRBJ1-1; TRBD1 is a possible D gene (6 bases). The V gene's germline CDR1 is SGHRS and CDR2 YFSETQ. Between the trimmed V and J ends, which lost 4 bases and 7 bases, there was a span of 17 bases. The CDR3 spans 14 residues. The CDR3 sequence is CASSPSAGVGEAFF. CDR3 nucleotide sequence: TGCGCCAGCAGCCCATCCGCAGGGGTCGGTGAAGCTTTCTTT.

The gene calls are TRBV4-3 and TRBJ1-1, with D hard to call. Germline CDR1 is LGHNA and CDR2 is YSLEER. The CDR3 consists of 19 residues. V was cut by 0 bases and J by 3 bases, with 23 bases left in between. CDR3 sequence (DNA): TGCGCCAGCAGCCAAGATCTCGGGTACCGAACGGTCCTGGACACTGAAGCTTTCTTT. Encoded protein: CASSQDLGYRTVLDTEAFF.

The rearrangement links TRBV5-4 to TRBJ2-1; TRBD2 aligns across 7 bases. J gave up 4 bases and V 0 bases, and 4 bases lay outside the gene matches. This CDR3 is built from 15 residues. Germline assignment: CDR1 SGHNT and CDR2 YYREEE (reference sequence). CDR3 residues: CASSLGLASYNEQFF. The CDR3 DNA reads TGTGCCAGCAGCTTGGGACTAGCAAGTTACAATGAGCAGTTCTTC. The complete variable domain, with remaining parts taken from reference TRBV5-4 and TRBJ2-1, reads ETGVTQSPTHLIKTRGQQVTLRCSSQSGHNTVSWYQQALGQGPQFIFQYYREEENGRGNFPPRFSGLQFPNYSSELNVNALELDDSALYLCASSLGLASYNEQFFGPGTRLTVL.